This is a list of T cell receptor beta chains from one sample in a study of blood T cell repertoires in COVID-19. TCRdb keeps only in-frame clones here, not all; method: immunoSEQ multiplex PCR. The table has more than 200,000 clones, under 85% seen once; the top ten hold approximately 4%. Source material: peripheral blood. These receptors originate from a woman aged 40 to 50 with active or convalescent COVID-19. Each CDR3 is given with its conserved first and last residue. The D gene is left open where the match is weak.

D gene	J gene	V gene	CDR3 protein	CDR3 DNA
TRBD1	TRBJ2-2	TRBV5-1	CASSAITGARGGELFF	TGCGCCAGCAGCGCGATTACAGGGGCCCGAGGCGGGGAGCTGTTTTTT
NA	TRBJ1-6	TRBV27	CASSITGIRLDSPLHF	TGTGCCAGCAGCATAACAGGGATTAGGTTGGATTCACCCCTCCACTTT
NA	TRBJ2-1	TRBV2	CASSDLRGRNEQFF	TGTGCCAGCAGTGACCTGCGGGGGCGAAATGAGCAGTTCTTC
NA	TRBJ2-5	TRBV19	CASSIGGGLGETQYF	TGTGCCAGTAGTATAGGGGGGGGCCTGGGAGAGACCCAGTACTTC
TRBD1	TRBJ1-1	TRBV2	CASSEVRGPGEAFF	TGTGCCAGCAGTGAAGTCAGGGGGCCGGGTGAAGCTTTCTTT
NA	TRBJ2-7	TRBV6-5	CASSYSGVEQYF	TGTGCCAGCAGTTACTCCGGGGTTGAGCAGTACTTC
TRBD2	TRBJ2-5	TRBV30	CAWKKGLAGQETQYF	TGTGCCTGGAAAAAAGGGCTAGCGGGGCAAGAGACCCAGTACTTC
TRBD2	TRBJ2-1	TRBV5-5	CASSTVLAGSNEQFF	TGTGCCAGCAGCACGGTATTAGCGGGGTCCAATGAGCAGTTCTTC
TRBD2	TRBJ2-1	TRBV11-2	CASSPLAVINEQFF	TGTGCCAGCAGCCCACTAGCGGTGATCAATGAGCAGTTCTTC
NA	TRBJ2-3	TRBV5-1	CASSLKTGYDTQYF	TGCGCCAGCAGCCTTAAAACAGGGTATGATACGCAGTATTTT
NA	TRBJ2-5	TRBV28	CASSLGGGSQETQYF	TGTGCCAGCAGTTTAGGGGGGGGCAGTCAAGAGACCCAGTACTTC
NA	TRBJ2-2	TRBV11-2	CASSFRERGTGELFF	TGTGCCAGCAGCTTTAGGGAAAGGGGCACCGGGGAGCTGTTTTTT